The 27 T cell receptor beta chains below all came from one sample that was sequenced in a study of T cells after yellow fever vaccination. A single record per CDR3 protein comes from TCRdb applying MiXCR to the 5' RACE reads. This repertoire shows 450,000 to 650,000 distinct CDR3 sequences, roughly 12% found once; its top ten account for about an eighth. The source was PBMCs, collected on the day of the yellow fever booster vaccination. Source of these receptors: a young man who received the YFV17D yellow fever vaccine.

This clonotype has just a few counts. The chain recombines TRBV19 with TRBJ2-7; D perhaps matches TRBD2 (7 bases). Germline V CDR1 and CDR2: LNHDA, SQIVND (reference sequence). This CDR3 region has 15 residues. Trimming took off 2 bases at V and 3 bases at J, with 14 bases between the two ends. The CDR3 nucleotides are TGTGCCAGTAGTATATACCAGGGAGGGGGCTACGAGCAGTACTTC. The encoded protein is CASSIYQGGGYEQYF.

Many counts were recorded for this clonotype. One end of the junction varies from germline; a read error may be responsible. V usage is TRBV5-1 and J usage is TRBJ2-1; weak D call: TRBD2 (5 bases). Germline-derived CDR1 and CDR2 are SGHRS and YFSETQ. The CDR3 runs to 15 residues. This CDR3 reads CASSLSGPSYNEQFF. The CDR3 DNA reads as TGTGCCAGCAGTCTAAGCGGCCCCTCCTACAATGAGCAGTTCTTC.

The chain uses TRBV4-3 and TRBJ2-1; D possibly corresponds to TRBD1 (5 bases). CDR3 length: 17 residues. With 0 bases removed from V and 3 bases from J, the gap between germline ends came to 15 bases. CDR1 and CDR2 (germline): LGHNA, YSLEER. CDR3 loop: CASSQETSQGGYNEQFF. The CDR3 DNA reads TGCGCCAGCAGCCAAGAAACCTCCCAGGGCGGCTACAATGAGCAGTTCTTC.

This clonotype was detected ten times or more. V usage is TRBV7-9 and J usage is TRBJ2-2; no reliable D call. Germline V gene data show CDR1 as SEHNR and CDR2 as FQNEAQ (reference sequence). V gave up 1 base and J gave up 5 bases, with 2 bases separating them. The CDR3 runs to 12 residues. CDR3: CASSLVTGELFF. CDR3 nucleotide sequence: TGTGCCAGCAGCTTAGTTACCGGGGAGCTGTTTTTT.

V usage is TRBV7-9 and J usage is TRBJ2-7; 8 bases are a match to TRBD1. Germline CDR1 is SEHNR and CDR2 is FQNEAQ (reference sequence). Losses at the gene ends were 5 bases for V and 3 bases for J; bases not matched to a gene: 6. The CDR3 covers 14 residues. This chain's CDR3 is CASSPPDRVYEQYF. The CDR3 DNA reads TGTGCCAGCAGCCCCCCGGACAGGGTCTACGAGCAGTACTTC.

This clonotype was seen a handful of times. This sequence joins TRBV29-1 and TRBJ1-5, with 11 bases that match TRBD1. The CDR3 runs 14 residues. Germline CDR1 is SQVTM and CDR2 is ANQGSEA. Trimming cost V 5 bases and J 4 bases; bases outside gene matches: 4. The CDR3 bases are TGCAGCGTTTCGGGACAGGGGGGAAATCAGCCCCAGCATTTT. It encodes CSVSGQGGNQPQHF.

This clonotype was found a few times. The rearrangement links TRBV9 to TRBJ2-2; 10 bases line up with TRBD1. CDR3 length: 16 amino acids. Germline V gene sequence: CDR1 SGDLS, CDR2 YYNGEE. V shed 6 bases, J shed 3 bases, and the junction held 8 bases outside the gene matches. In DNA, the CDR3 is TGTGCCAGCACCCGGACCGGGACAGGGGACACCGGGGAGCTGTTTTTT. It specifies CASTRTGTGDTGELFF. The full variable domain, its missing parts supplied by reference TRBV9 and TRBJ2-2, is DSGVTQTPKHLITATGQRVTLRCSPRSGDLSVYWYQQSLDQGLQFLIQYYNGEERAKGNILERFSAQQFPDLHSELNLSSLELGDSALYFCASTRTGTGDTGELFFGEGSRLTVL.

This clonotype has at least ten counts. The CDR3 reads CASSLAQSGRFVETQYF. CDR3 in DNA: TGTGCCAGCAGTCTGGCGCAGAGCGGGAGGTTTGTGGAGACCCAGTACTTC. This chain joins TRBV12-3 or TRBV12-4 and TRBJ2-5; 9 bases fit TRBD2. The ends lost 5 bases at V and 5 bases at J; junction bases unmatched: 15. The CDR3 sequence is 17 residues long.

V usage is TRBV7-9 and J usage is TRBJ2-4; TRBD1 agrees at 8 bases. Trimming removed 8 bases from V and 8 bases from J; junction bases left unmatched: 11. The CDR3 consists of 14 residues. CDR1 SEHNR and CDR2 FQNEAQ come from the germline V gene (reference sequence). This CDR3 is CASGPLDRADIQYF. CDR3 DNA: TGTGCCAGCGGGCCCTTGGACAGGGCGGACATTCAGTACTTC.

This clonotype was recorded a few times. V is TRBV5-1 and J is TRBJ2-5, with a weak D call TRBD2 (5 bases). This CDR3 has 15 amino acids. Trimming took 4 bases from V and 5 from J, leaving 18 bases between them. CDR1 is SGHRS and CDR2 is YFSETQ in the germline V gene. As DNA, the CDR3 is TGCGCCAGCAGCGCGGGTCGTCCGGCCGGGGAGACCCAGTACTTC. It codes for CASSAGRPAGETQYF.

The V gene is TRBV7-3, the J gene TRBJ2-5; no clear D gene. Trimming pared 5 bases from V and 0 bases from J, leaving 7 bases between. The CDR3 consists of 13 residues. Germline-derived CDR1 and CDR2 are SGHTA and FQGTGA. The CDR3 sequence: CASSLRYQETQYF. For the CDR3, the DNA is TGTGCCAGCAGCCTGCGGTACCAAGAGACCCAGTACTTC. Supplemented by reference TRBV7-3 and TRBJ2-5, the full variable domain reads GAGVSQTPSNKVTEKGKYVELRCDPISGHTALYWYRQSLGQGPEFLIYFQGTGAADDSGLPNDRFFAVRPEGSVSTLKIQRTERGDSAVYLCASSLRYQETQYFGPGTRLLVL.

This clonotype was observed a handful of times. CDR3 loop: CASRIRDLSYEQYF. The CDR3 coding sequence is TGTGCCAGCAGGATCCGGGACCTCTCCTACGAGCAGTACTTC. V is TRBV3-1 and J is TRBJ2-7; tentatively, D is TRBD1 or TRBD2 (5 bases each). The germline gives CDR1 LGHDT, CDR2 YNNKEL (reference sequence). V lost 6 bases to trimming and J lost 0 bases, with 12 bases between them. The CDR3 length is 14 residues.

A few counts support this clonotype. The chain is built from TRBV7-9 and TRBJ1-2, with D possibly matching TRBD1 (5 bases). The V and J ends lost 5 bases and 6 bases respectively, with 13 bases between them. CDR3 length: 13 amino acids. Germline CDR1 and CDR2: SEHNR and FQNEAQ (reference sequence). CDR3 in amino acids: CASSDGGVNGYTF. CDR3 sequence (DNA): TGTGCCAGCAGCGATGGGGGGGTAAATGGCTACACCTTC.

This clonotype appeared a few times. The chain recombines TRBV7-9 with TRBJ2-6, with 7 bases that match TRBD1. CDR1 and CDR2 (germline): SEHNR, FQNEAQ (reference sequence). This CDR3 is 15 amino acids long. Unmatched junction bases numbered 4, after V lost 6 bases and J lost 2 bases. CDR3 in DNA: TGTGCCAGCAGAGAGACAGGGACTGGGGCCAACGTCCTGACTTTC. This codes for CASRETGTGANVLTF.

Many counts were recorded for this clonotype. The V and J genes are TRBV7-9 and TRBJ2-5; no clear D. The V and J ends lost 10 bases and 3 bases respectively, with 15 bases between them. There are 13 residues in the CDR3. Germline V lookup: CDR1 SEHNR, CDR2 FQNEAQ (reference sequence). The CDR3 nucleotides read TGTGCCACTAACCAAGGTGGTGAAGAGACCCAGTACTTC. This gives the protein CATNQGGEETQYF. Filled out from reference TRBV7-9 and TRBJ2-5, the complete variable domain reads DTGVSQNPRHKITKRGQNVTFRCDPISEHNRLYWYRQTLGQGPEFLTYFQNEAQLEKSRLLSDRFSAERPKGSFSTLEIQRTEQGDSAMYLCATNQGGEETQYFGPGTRLLVL.

This clonotype was counted a few times. Here the CDR3 DNA reads TGCGCCAGCAGCCAAGGCTACAGGGGAACTGGAAACACCATATATTTT. This gives the protein CASSQGYRGTGNTIYF. The chain uses TRBV4-3 and TRBJ1-3; 7 positions match TRBD1. Germline-derived CDR1 and CDR2 are LGHNA and YSLEER. V dropped 1 base and J dropped 2; count of bases not matched to a gene: 5. The CDR3 is 16 amino acids.

The chain is built from TRBV19 and TRBJ1-1, with D maybe TRBD1 (5 bases). Looked up from germline, CDR1 is LNHDA and CDR2 is SQIVND (reference sequence). V lost 4 bases, J lost 5 bases, and 14 bases lay in between. The CDR3 has 14 amino acids. CDR3 protein: CASSTQGLGTEAFF. DNA of the CDR3: TGTGCCAGTAGTACCCAGGGCCTGGGGACTGAAGCTTTCTTT.

The V and J genes are TRBV12-3 or TRBV12-4 and TRBJ2-1; possible D gene TRBD1, 6 bases. There are 14 residues in the CDR3. The V end lost 2 bases, the J end lost 2 bases, and 7 bases lay between the germline ends. CDR3 nucleotide sequence: TGTGCCAGCAGTTTACGGACAGCCTACAATGAGCAGTTCTTC. It encodes CASSLRTAYNEQFF.

The CDR3 nucleotides read TGTGCCAGCAGTTACTCCGGGACAGGGTTTGGGGAAGCTTTCTTT. Its translation is CASSYSGTGFGEAFF. This chain uses TRBV6-5 with TRBJ1-1, with 9 nucleotides matching TRBD1. The CDR3 totals 15 residues. V lost 0 bases and J lost 8; bases outside the gene matches: 7. From germline, CDR1 is MNHEY and CDR2 SVGAGI.

This clonotype appeared a few times. The V call is TRBV20-1, the J call TRBJ2-1; TRBD1 aligns across 7 bases. This CDR3 comprises 16 residues. The germline gives CDR1 DFQATT, CDR2 SNEGSKA (reference sequence). Unmatched junction bases numbered 9, after V lost 4 bases and J lost 0 bases. CDR3 bases: TGCAGTGCTATTGCTACAGGGGCCAGCTCCTACAATGAGCAGTTCTTC. Its translation: CSAIATGASSYNEQFF.

This chain links TRBV9 with TRBJ1-6; D is uncertain. The CDR3 is 15 residues long. V lost 4 bases and J 7 bases, leaving 15 bases between the germline ends. CDR1 SGDLS and CDR2 YYNGEE come from the germline V gene. The CDR3 reads CASSSLGETNSPLHF. The CDR3, as DNA: TGTGCCAGCAGCTCTTTGGGAGAAACAAATTCACCCCTCCACTTT.

This clonotype was counted between two and nine times. This chain joins TRBV28 and TRBJ2-7; 11 bases are a match to TRBD1. Germline CDR1 is MDHEN and CDR2 is SYDVKM. The CDR3 runs 16 residues. With 4 bases clipped from V and 5 bases from J, the junction kept 10 bases outside the gene matches. The CDR3 sequence: CASSSLGQGAGHEQYF. Written as DNA, the CDR3 is TGTGCCAGCAGTTCCCTCGGACAGGGGGCTGGTCACGAGCAGTACTTC.

The table lists this clonotype with a few counts. The chain combines TRBV30 with TRBJ2-7; D unresolved. Trimming left V 4 bases short and J 0 bases short, with 13 bases between. In germline, CDR1 is GTSNPN, CDR2 SVGIG (reference sequence). The CDR3 loop spans 14 amino acids. The CDR3 protein is CAWTVLGGSYEQYF. Written as DNA, the CDR3 is TGTGCCTGGACAGTCCTGGGCGGCTCCTACGAGCAGTACTTC.

This clonotype turned up a few times. The chain employs TRBV4-3 and TRBJ2-4, with D tentatively TRBD1 or TRBD2 (5 bases each). The CDR3 has 20 residues. Looked up from germline, CDR1 is LGHNA and CDR2 is YSLEER. Trimming removed 0 bases from V and 0 bases from J, with 21 bases in between. CDR3 nucleotide sequence: TGCGCCAGCAGCCAAGACTTGGGGACGGCCGATGTGAGAGCCAAAAACATTCAGTACTTC. Protein sequence: CASSQDLGTADVRAKNIQYF.

The genes are TRBV6-2 or TRBV6-3 and TRBJ1-5, with D maybe TRBD1 (5 bases). This CDR3 is built from 11 residues. V shed 2 bases and J shed 12 bases, with 8 bases lying between them. Germline V CDR1 and CDR2: MNHEY, SVGEGT. The CDR3 DNA is TGTGCCAGCAGTTACGGGGCCTTCCAGCATTTT. It codes for CASSYGAFQHF.

This clonotype was observed a few times. The chain is built from TRBV5-1 and TRBJ1-1; 7 nucleotides match TRBD1. This CDR3 is 15 amino acids long. Germline lookup yields CDR1 SGHRS and CDR2 YFSETQ. V was pared by 4 bases and J by 1 base, with 7 bases of the junction left unmatched. DNA for the CDR3: TGCGCCAGCAGCCAAGGGGACAGATCGAACACTGAAGCTTTCTTT. Its translation: CASSQGDRSNTEAFF.

This clonotype was observed a few times. The chain joins TRBV19 to TRBJ1-5; TRBD1 matches at 7 bases. The length of the CDR3 is 14 residues. CDR1 LNHDA and CDR2 SQIVND come from the germline V gene (reference sequence). Germline trimming cut 5 bases from V and 4 bases from J; bases unmatched to any gene: 5. This CDR3 reads CASSQGTVNQPQHF. For the CDR3, the DNA is TGTGCCAGTAGTCAAGGGACAGTTAATCAGCCCCAGCATTTT.